A selection of T cell receptor beta chains follows, all from one sample in a study of blood T cells in healthy people across ages. TCRdb re-called the 5' RACE reads through MiXCR, storing one row per CDR3 protein. The sample lists some 760,000 distinct CDR3 sequences; about 25% were seen once. These data were likewise used in another study, on T cells of mothers and their children.

The sample consisted of blood. The receptor set was obtained from a boy aged 5-17 years in good health. The CDR3 runs from the conserved cysteine through the conserved F or W. The D gene is left open where the match is weak. Some rows mark clone size as missing; the rest say once, few, many or name a class of expanded clone.

D,V,size,J,length,CDR3,DNA
-,TRBV20-1,few,TRBJ1-5,16,CSARDQGSYSNQPQHF,TGCAGTGCTAGAGATCAGGGCTCTTATAGCAATCAGCCCCAGCATTTT
TRBD1,TRBV7-2,-,TRBJ1-2,18,CASSLAKGWDRRDYGYTF,TGTGCCAGCAGCTTAGCGAAGGGCTGGGACAGAAGAGACTATGGCTACACCTTC
-,TRBV11-3,few,TRBJ2-5,13,CASSLWSRETQYF,TGTGCCAGCAGCTTATGGTCCCGCGAGACCCAGTACTTC
-,TRBV19,-,TRBJ1-5,14,CASSTGSSNQPQHF,TGTGCCAGTAGTACAGGGTCGAGCAATCAGCCCCAGCATTTT
-,TRBV5-1,-,TRBJ2-1,12,CASSLSLDEQFF,TGCGCCAGCAGCTTGAGCCTCGATGAGCAGTTCTTC
-,TRBV12-3/TRBV12-4,-,TRBJ2-1,14,CASSPPRGYNEQFF,TGTGCCAGCTCCCCCCCGCGGGGCTACAATGAGCAGTTCTTC
-,TRBV20-1,few,TRBJ2-5,17,CSAREVLGTPLQETQYF,TGCAGTGCTAGAGAGGTTTTGGGGACACCCTTACAAGAGACCCAGTACTTC
-,TRBV20-1,-,TRBJ2-2,14,CSARGRLNTGELFF,TGCAGTGCTAGAGGACGGTTGAACACCGGGGAGCTGTTTTTT
TRBD2,TRBV5-1,few,TRBJ2-7,16,CASSADSGRALDEQYF,TGCGCCAGCAGCGCTGATAGCGGGAGGGCTTTGGACGAGCAGTACTTC
-,TRBV7-9,few,TRBJ1-4,14,CASSLSSTDEKLFF,TGTGCCAGCAGCTTGTCGTCCACGGACGAAAAACTGTTTTTT
-,TRBV21-1,-,TRBJ1-1,12,CASSFFGPEAFF,TGTGCCAGCAGCTTCTTTGGCCCAGAAGCTTTCTTT
TRBD2,TRBV7-6,-,TRBJ2-1,15,CASSPTSGGIREQFF,TGTGCCAGCAGCCCAACTAGCGGGGGGATTCGCGAGCAGTTCTTC
-,TRBV12-3/TRBV12-4,few,TRBJ2-5,14,CASSFWTASATQYF,TGTGCCAGCAGTTTCTGGACGGCCTCGGCGACCCAGTACTTC
-,TRBV4-1,-,TRBJ2-3,17,CARSQAGRRSGPDTQYF,TGCGCCCGCAGCCAAGCAGGCCGTCGAAGTGGGCCAGATACGCAGTATTTT
-,TRBV7-6,few,TRBJ1-4,15,CASSFSTAANEKLFF,TGTGCCAGCAGCTTCAGTACTGCGGCTAATGAAAAACTGTTTTTT
-,TRBV29-1,few,TRBJ1-2,11,CSVRAGNGYTF,TGCAGCGTTCGGGCAGGGAATGGCTACACCTTC
-,TRBV7-8,few,TRBJ2-1,13,CASSFRQYNEQFF,TGTGCCAGCAGCTTCCGCCAGTACAATGAGCAGTTCTTC
-,TRBV2,few,TRBJ1-2,13,CASRTPGDYGYTF,TGTGCCAGCAGAACTCCCGGGGACTATGGCTACACCTTC
-,TRBV7-3,few,TRBJ2-5,13,CASSPGFSDEQYF,TGTGCCAGCAGCCCCGGGTTTTCTGATGAGCAGTACTTC
TRBD2,TRBV7-2,-,TRBJ2-5,17,CASSSQPSTSERGTQYF,TGTGCCAGCAGCTCCCAACCCTCGACTAGCGAAAGGGGGACCCAGTACTTC
TRBD1,TRBV20-1,-,TRBJ1-4,13,CSAAGGSEEKLFF,TGCAGTGCCGCAGGGGGTTCAGAGGAAAAACTGTTTTTT
-,TRBV6-5,-,TRBJ1-6,14,CASSYLRGNSPLHF,TGTGCCAGCAGTTATCTAAGGGGAAATTCACCCCTCCACTTT
TRBD2,TRBV4-2,once,TRBJ2-3,16,CASSQTRLAGTDTQYF,TGTGCCAGCAGCCAAACTAGACTAGCGGGAACAGATACGCAGTATTTT
-,TRBV25-1,-,TRBJ2-7,16,CASSDLRAGRSYEQYF,TGTGCCAGCAGTGATCTACGGGCCGGCCGGAGCTACGAGCAGTACTTC